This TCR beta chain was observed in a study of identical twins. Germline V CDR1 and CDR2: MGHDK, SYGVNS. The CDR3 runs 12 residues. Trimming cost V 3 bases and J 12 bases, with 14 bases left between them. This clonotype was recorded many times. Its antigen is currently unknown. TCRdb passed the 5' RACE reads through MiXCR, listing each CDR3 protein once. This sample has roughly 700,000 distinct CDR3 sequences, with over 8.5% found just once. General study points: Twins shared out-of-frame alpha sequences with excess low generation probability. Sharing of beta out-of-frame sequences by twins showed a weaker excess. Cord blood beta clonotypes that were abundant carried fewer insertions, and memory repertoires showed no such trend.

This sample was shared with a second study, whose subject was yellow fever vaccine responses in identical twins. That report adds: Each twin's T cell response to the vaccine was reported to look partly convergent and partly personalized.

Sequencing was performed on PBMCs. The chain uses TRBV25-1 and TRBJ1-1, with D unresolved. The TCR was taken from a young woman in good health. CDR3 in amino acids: CASSDPGRGSFF. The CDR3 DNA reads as TGTGCCAGCAGTGACCCAGGACGAGGTTCTTTCTTT.